This T cell receptor (beta chain) was observed in a study of CD8 T cells in ankylosing spondylitis. Notes on the study in general: Some of the motif variants had earlier been found in reactive arthritis patients' fluid and blood. Reportedly, matched ankylosing spondylitis synovial fluid was significantly enriched for disease-linked clones. A TCR beta motif of fewer than 10 highly homologous variants seemed to mark ankylosing spondylitis blood. The disease-linked clones had a CD8+ phenotype and low blood frequencies.

The length of the CDR3 is 14 residues. With V trimmed by 5 bases and J by 5 bases, 7 bases remained unmatched. Germline lookup yields CDR1 SEHNR and CDR2 FQNEAQ (reference sequence). TCRdb ran MiXCR on the 5' RACE reads and lists one entry per CDR3 protein. The table lists 500,000 to 650,000 distinct CDR3 sequences, roughly 5.2% of them singletons, with under 4.5% in the top ten. This clonotype was seen a few times. Its target is not known. The sequence came from a male donor with ankylosing spondylitis. The chain joins TRBV7-9 to TRBJ2-7; 9 bases line up with TRBD1. The specimen sequenced was blood, either unsorted or a sorted T cell fraction (not recorded which). For the CDR3, the DNA is TGTGCCAGCAGCATGGGACAGGGTATAGACGAGCAGTACTTC. Translation gives CASSMGQGIDEQYF.